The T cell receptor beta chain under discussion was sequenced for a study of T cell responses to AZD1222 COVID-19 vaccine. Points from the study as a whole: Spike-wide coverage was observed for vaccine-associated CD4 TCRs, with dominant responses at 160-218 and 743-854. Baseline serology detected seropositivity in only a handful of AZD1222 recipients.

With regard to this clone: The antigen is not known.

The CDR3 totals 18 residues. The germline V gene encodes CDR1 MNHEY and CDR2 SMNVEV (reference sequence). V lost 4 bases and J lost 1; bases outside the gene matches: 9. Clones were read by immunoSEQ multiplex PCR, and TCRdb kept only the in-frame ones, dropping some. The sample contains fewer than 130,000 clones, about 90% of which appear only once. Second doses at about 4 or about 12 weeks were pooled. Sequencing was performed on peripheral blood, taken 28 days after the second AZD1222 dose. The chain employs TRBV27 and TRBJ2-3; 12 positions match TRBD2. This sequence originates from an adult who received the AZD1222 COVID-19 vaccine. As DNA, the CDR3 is TGTGCCAGCAGTTACACCCCACTAGCGGGGGGACGCACAGATACGCAGTATTTT. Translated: CASSYTPLAGGRTDTQYF.